A selection of T cell receptor beta chains follows, all from one sample in a study of blood T cell repertoires in COVID-19. Libraries were prepared by immunoSEQ multiplex PCR; TCRdb keeps only in-frame clonotypes and omits some of them. The sample records some 56,000 clones, 89% being singletons. Sample: peripheral blood. These receptors were taken from a woman aged 55-69 years with COVID-19, enrolled during active disease. Each CDR3 is given with its conserved first and last residue. D genes are given only for firm matches. Clone size appears in some rows only: once, few, many, or a class for an expanded clone.

d_gene | abundance | j_gene | v_gene | CDR3nt | CDR3aa
TRBD1 | - | TRBJ1-2 | TRBV12-3/TRBV12-4 | TGTGCCAGCAGTGTACGACAGGGAGGAGGCTACACCTTC | CASSVRQGGGYTF
TRBD1 | - | TRBJ1-2 | TRBV7-2 | TGTGCCAGCAGCCGGGACAGGGTGAATGGCTACACCTTC | CASSRDRVNGYTF
- | - | TRBJ1-2 | TRBV2 | TGTGCCAGCAGTTCACAGGGTATGGGGGTCTATGGCTACACCTTC | CASSSQGMGVYGYTF
TRBD1 | - | TRBJ2-1 | TRBV6-1 | TGTGCCAGCAGTGTTATCGGGACAGATACCTACAATGAGCAGTTCTTC | CASSVIGTDTYNEQFF
TRBD1 | - | TRBJ1-1 | TRBV5-6 | TGTGCCAGCAGCTTCGGGACAGTCACTGAAGCTTTCTTT | CASSFGTVTEAFF
TRBD2 | few | TRBJ2-3 | TRBV9 | TGTGCCAGCAGCCCCTGGACTAGCGGGGGGCTAGATACGCAGTATTTT | CASSPWTSGGLDTQYF
- | - | TRBJ1-2 | TRBV7-2 | TGTGCCAGCAGCTTACCTGCCGGCGGGGGCGAGGTGCGTGGGGGCTACACCTTC | CASSLPAGGGEVRGGYTF
- | - | TRBJ2-1 | TRBV2 | TGTGCCAACCACAGGGGGGGACGAGGTGAGCAGTTCTTC | CANHRGGRGEQFF
- | - | TRBJ2-3 | TRBV24-1 | TGTGCCACCAGTGCCGCCGACAGGATCGACGATACGCAGTATTTT | CATSAADRIDDTQYF
- | - | TRBJ1-5 | TRBV19 | TGTGCCGCCAATTTCCGATATTCGGGGAGCAATCAGCCCCAGCATTTT | CAANFRYSGSNQPQHF
- | - | TRBJ2-3 | TRBV9 | TGTGCCAGCAGCGCCAGGGACAGCGGGGGCCCTGGCACAGATACGCAGTATTTT | CASSARDSGGPGTDTQYF
- | once | TRBJ1-3 | TRBV5-5 | TGTGCCAGCAGCTTGGGCAGGTCCTCTGGAAACACCATATATTTT | CASSLGRSSGNTIYF
TRBD1 | - | TRBJ1-2 | TRBV7-2 | TGTGCCAGCAGCTCCGAACCGGGACAGGGAAGGTTCTCAGGAAACACCTTC | CASSSEPGQGRFSGNTF
TRBD1 | - | TRBJ2-7 | TRBV27 | TGTGCCAGCAGAACCGGGACAGGTTTCTACGAGCAGTACTTC | CASRTGTGFYEQYF